The 20 T cell receptor beta chains below all came from one sample that was sequenced in a study of blood T cell repertoires in COVID-19. Assay used: immunoSEQ multiplex PCR; TCRdb lists only in-frame clones, some missing. The sample lists over 25,000 clones, roughly 91% occurring once. Sequenced: peripheral blood. The source of these receptors is a man between 70 and 80 years old with active or convalescent COVID-19.

The rearrangement links TRBV6-2 or TRBV6-3 to TRBJ1-6; TRBD1 aligns across 10 bases. The V gene's germline CDR1 is MNHEY and CDR2 SVGEGT. V dropped 5 bases and J dropped 10; count of bases not matched to a gene: 11. The CDR3 runs 16 residues. The CDR3 DNA reads as TGTGCCAGCAGTCCGGTCGGACAGGGGGTCCGCTCACCCCTCCACTTT. Its translation: CASSPVGQGVRSPLHF.

The chain employs TRBV7-9 and TRBJ1-6; maybe TRBD1 (5 bases). Germline V gives CDR1 SEHNR, CDR2 FQNEAQ (reference sequence). Trimming removed 5 bases at V and 7 bases at J, with 15 bases between. This CDR3 has 15 residues. The CDR3 is CASSGRGSANSPLHF. The CDR3 nucleotides are TGTGCCAGCAGCGGCCGGGGGTCCGCAAATTCACCCCTCCACTTT.

This chain connects TRBV2 to TRBJ1-2, with TRBD1 matching over 8 bases. In germline, CDR1 is SNHLY, CDR2 FYNNEI. The CDR3 covers 14 residues. The trim removed 4 bases at V and 9 bases at J, leaving 10 bases unmatched. In DNA, the CDR3 is TGTGCCAGCAGTGGCGACAGGGGCCTCCCGAGCTACACCTTC. Encoded protein: CASSGDRGLPSYTF.

This sequence joins TRBV6-1 and TRBJ1-1; the D gene is possibly TRBD1 (5 bases). The V end lost 3 bases, the J end lost 4 bases, and 12 bases lay between the germline ends. The CDR3 consists of 14 residues. Looked up from germline, CDR1 is MNHNS and CDR2 is SASEGT. The CDR3 reads CASSDVGHLTEAFF. For the CDR3, the DNA is TGTGCCAGCAGTGACGTAGGACACCTCACTGAAGCTTTCTTT.

The gene calls are TRBV4-1 and TRBJ1-2; 8 nucleotides match TRBD1. The CDR3 is 15 residues long. CDR1 is MGHRA, CDR2 YSYEKL, per germline. Trimming took 3 bases from V and 4 from J; bases not matched to a gene: 7. The CDR3 loop reads CASSHPGQGSYGYTF. CDR3 nucleotides: TGCGCCAGCAGCCACCCCGGACAGGGAAGCTATGGCTACACCTTC.

In DNA, the CDR3 is TGTGCCAGCAGTTCAGGACAGGGGGCGACAGATACGCAGTATTTT. Its protein product is CASSSGQGATDTQYF. The chain carries TRBV6-2 or TRBV6-3 and TRBJ2-3; TRBD1 matches at 11 bases. CDR3 length: 15 amino acids. V trimming: 4 bases; J trimming: 3 bases; junction bases outside the gene matches: 3. Germline CDR1 and CDR2: MNHEY and SVGEGT.

The chain is built from TRBV18 and TRBJ1-6; no definite D call. The CDR3 extends over 12 amino acids. Germline V gene lookup returns CDR1 KGHSH and CDR2 LQKENI. V was cut by 5 bases and J by 7 bases, with 6 bases left in between. The CDR3 sequence is CASSIRNSPLHF. CDR3 DNA: TGTGCCAGCTCAATCCGGAATTCACCCCTCCACTTT.

This chain connects TRBV5-1 to TRBJ1-1, with D tentatively TRBD1 (6 bases). This CDR3 is built from 15 residues. V lost 4 bases and J lost 1, with 14 bases in between. CDR1 is SGHRS, CDR2 YFSETQ, per germline. CDR3 sequence: CASSLAGVANTEAFF. The CDR3 nucleotides read TGCGCCAGCAGCCTGGCAGGGGTAGCGAACACTGAAGCTTTCTTT.

The chain links TRBV9 to TRBJ1-1; D is uncertain. The germline V gene encodes CDR1 SGDLS and CDR2 YYNGEE. The V gene lost 4 bases and the J gene lost 5 bases, with 12 bases spanning the gap. The CDR3 totals 13 residues. DNA for the CDR3: TGTGCCAGCAGCCCAGTTGTCCCAACTGAAGCTTTCTTT. This gives the protein CASSPVVPTEAFF. The full variable domain, with the rest looked up from reference TRBV9 and TRBJ1-1, is DSGVTQTPKHLITATGQRVTLRCSPRSGDLSVYWYQQSLDQGLQFLIQYYNGEERAKGNILERFSAQQFPDLHSELNLSSLELGDSALYFCASSPVVPTEAFFGQGTRLTVV.

V and J are TRBV5-4 and TRBJ1-3; 9 bases agree with TRBD1. The CDR3 loop spans 14 amino acids. CDR1 is SGHNT, CDR2 YYREEE, per germline (reference sequence). The V segment lost 4 bases and the J segment 4 bases; nucleotides outside the gene matches: 3. In nucleotides, the CDR3 is TGTGCCAGCAGCCCACAGGGGGCCGGAAACACCATATATTTT. Amino acid sequence: CASSPQGAGNTIYF.

The genes are TRBV7-9 and TRBJ1-1, with TRBD1 identical over 7 bases. The CDR3 loop spans 13 amino acids. The germline gives CDR1 SEHNR, CDR2 FQNEAQ (reference sequence). The V gene end was trimmed by 6 bases and the J gene end by 3 bases; junction bases not matched to a gene: 4. The CDR3 region is CASRNQGDTEAFF. The CDR3 DNA sequence: TGTGCCAGCAGAAACCAGGGGGACACTGAAGCTTTCTTT.

The V gene is TRBV6-5, the J gene TRBJ1-2; weak D call: TRBD1 (6 bases). The CDR3 spans 15 residues. Germline V gives CDR1 MNHEY, CDR2 SVGAGI. Between the trimmed V and J ends, which lost 2 bases and 0 bases, there was a span of 10 bases. The DNA for the CDR3 is TGTGCCAGCAGTTACCAAGGGACACCTAACTATGGCTACACCTTC. Translated, it gives CASSYQGTPNYGYTF.

The chain has TRBV28 and TRBJ1-5, with D tentatively TRBD1 (6 bases). The CDR3 runs to 13 residues. Looked up from germline, CDR1 is MDHEN and CDR2 is SYDVKM. Trimming took off 9 bases at V and 3 bases at J, with 12 bases between the two ends. The CDR3 is CASVGQYNQPQHF. CDR3 DNA sequence: TGTGCCAGTGTAGGACAGTACAATCAGCCCCAGCATTTT.

The chain joins TRBV2 to TRBJ1-1; 9 nucleotides align to TRBD1. In germline, CDR1 is SNHLY, CDR2 FYNNEI. With 6 bases clipped from V and 1 base from J, the junction kept 3 bases outside the gene matches. The CDR3 extends over 14 amino acids. The CDR3 region is CASSATGGNTEAFF. CDR3 nucleotides: TGTGCCAGCAGCGCGACAGGGGGGAACACTGAAGCTTTCTTT.

Only a few counts were recorded for this clone. The chain recombines TRBV6-2 or TRBV6-3 with TRBJ1-5; 7 bases match TRBD1. Trimming at V came to 6 bases and at J to 6 bases, leaving 17 bases not matched to a gene. There are 17 residues in the CDR3. The germline gives CDR1 MNHEY, CDR2 SVGEGT. For the CDR3, the DNA is TGTGCCAGCAGCCCCTACGGCGACAGGGCTGCTGGTCAGCCCCAGCATTTT. This codes for CASSPYGDRAAGQPQHF.

This clone showed up just a few times. Other DNA sequences in the sample encode the same CDR3. This chain connects TRBV7-8 to TRBJ1-1; D call uncertain. This CDR3 spans 13 amino acids. Germline V CDR1 and CDR2: SGHVS, FQNEAQ. V gave up 3 bases and J gave up 2 bases, with 7 bases separating them. This chain's CDR3 is CASSFQENTEAFF. The CDR3 DNA follows: TGTGCCAGCAGCTTTCAGGAAAACACTGAAGCTTTCTTT. The full variable domain, completed using reference TRBV7-8 and TRBJ1-1, is GAGVSQSPRYKVAKRGQDVALRCDPISGHVSLFWYQQALGQGPEFLTYFQNEAQLDKSGLPSDRFFAERPEGSVSTLKIQRTQQEDSAVYLCASSFQENTEAFFGQGTRLTVV.

The chain is built from TRBV28 and TRBJ1-2, with 10 positions matching TRBD1. Germline V gene lookup returns CDR1 MDHEN and CDR2 SYDVKM. Losses at the gene ends were 5 bases for V and 6 bases for J; bases not matched to a gene: 6. This CDR3 region has 14 residues. The CDR3: CASSTSGTGDGYTF. The DNA for the CDR3 is TGTGCCAGCAGTACCTCCGGGACAGGGGATGGCTACACCTTC.

This clone was seen once. The chain employs TRBV7-2 and TRBJ2-3; 9 bases map to TRBD2. This CDR3 comprises 14 residues. V lost 4 bases, J lost 4 bases, and 3 bases stayed unmatched. From germline, CDR1 is SGHTA and CDR2 FQGNSA. The CDR3 protein is CASSSRLAADTQYF. Here the CDR3 DNA reads TGTGCCAGCAGCTCTCGACTAGCGGCAGATACGCAGTATTTT.

The chain recombines TRBV5-1 with TRBJ2-1; 14 positions agree with TRBD2. Per germline, CDR1 SGHRS and CDR2 YFSETQ. The V and J ends lost 7 bases and 8 bases, in that order; junction bases with no gene match: 5. The CDR3 is made up of 14 amino acids. CDR3 nucleotide sequence: TGCGCCAGCTCTGGGACTAGCGGGAGCCATGAGCAGTTCTTC. As protein: CASSGTSGSHEQFF. Drawing the rest from reference TRBV5-1 and TRBJ2-1, the complete variable domain is KAGVTQTPRYLIKTRGQQVTLSCSPISGHRSVSWYQQTPGQGLQFLFEYFSETQRNKGNFPGRFSGRQFSNSRSEMNVSTLELGDSALYLCASSGTSGSHEQFFGPGTRLTVL.

This clone was seen a handful of times. The gene calls are TRBV2 and TRBJ2-7; TRBD2 is a possible D gene (6 bases). CDR1 is SNHLY, CDR2 FYNNEI, per germline. CDR3 size: 15 residues. Between the trimmed V and J ends, which lost 3 bases and 7 bases, there was a span of 19 bases. The CDR3 DNA sequence: TGTGCCAGCAGTGAGGGGCGGGGCGCCCCGGGGGAGCAGTACTTC. Translation gives CASSEGRGAPGEQYF. The full variable domain, completed using reference TRBV2 and TRBJ2-7, is EPEVTQTPSHQVTQMGQEVILRCVPISNHLYFYWYRQILGQKVEFLVSFYNNEISEKSEIFDDQFSVERPDGSNFTLKIRSTKLEDSAMYFCASSEGRGAPGEQYFGPGTRLTVT.